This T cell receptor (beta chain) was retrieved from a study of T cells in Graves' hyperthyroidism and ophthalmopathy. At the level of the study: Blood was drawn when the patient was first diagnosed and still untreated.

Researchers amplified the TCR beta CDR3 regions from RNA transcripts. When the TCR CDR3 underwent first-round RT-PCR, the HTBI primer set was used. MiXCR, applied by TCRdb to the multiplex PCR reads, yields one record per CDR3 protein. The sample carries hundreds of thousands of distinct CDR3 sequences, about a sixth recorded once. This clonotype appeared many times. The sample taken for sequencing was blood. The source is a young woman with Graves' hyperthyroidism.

CDR3 bases: TGTGCCTGGTTGCTTTCCCAAGGGGCGGGCGAGCAGTACTTC. Translated, it gives CAWLLSQGAGEQYF. The rearrangement joins TRBV30 to TRBJ2-7, with D possibly called TRBD1 or TRBD2 (5 bases each). This CDR3 is built from 14 residues. Germline V gene lookup returns CDR1 GTSNPN and CDR2 SVGIG (reference sequence). The ends were cut back, 5 bases at V and 6 bases at J, with 20 bases in the middle.